This TCR beta chain was recorded in a study of cytomegalovirus exposure and HLA in healthy donors. Study results and caveats: Prior analysis indicated that the majority of TCR beta V segments exhibited productivity approximately 87% or approximately 30% of the time.

For this clone: Its antigen is still unknown.

The CDR3 loop spans 13 amino acids. Germline V gives CDR1 SGHTA, CDR2 FQGNSA. V lost 2 bases to trimming and J lost 3 bases, with 7 bases between them. PCR involved 60 Vbeta and 13 Jbeta primers. TCRdb keeps only in-frame clones here, not all; method: immunoSEQ multiplex PCR. The data hold about 120,000 clones, with approximately 78% observed a single time. Sequencing input: PBMCs. The genes are TRBV7-2 and TRBJ2-5, with unresolved D. This TCR was sampled from a woman aged 25-40 years in good health and CMV-seropositive. CDR3 sequence reads: CASSLFQKETQYF. CDR3 in DNA: TGTGCCAGCAGCTTATTCCAGAAAGAGACCCAGTACTTC.